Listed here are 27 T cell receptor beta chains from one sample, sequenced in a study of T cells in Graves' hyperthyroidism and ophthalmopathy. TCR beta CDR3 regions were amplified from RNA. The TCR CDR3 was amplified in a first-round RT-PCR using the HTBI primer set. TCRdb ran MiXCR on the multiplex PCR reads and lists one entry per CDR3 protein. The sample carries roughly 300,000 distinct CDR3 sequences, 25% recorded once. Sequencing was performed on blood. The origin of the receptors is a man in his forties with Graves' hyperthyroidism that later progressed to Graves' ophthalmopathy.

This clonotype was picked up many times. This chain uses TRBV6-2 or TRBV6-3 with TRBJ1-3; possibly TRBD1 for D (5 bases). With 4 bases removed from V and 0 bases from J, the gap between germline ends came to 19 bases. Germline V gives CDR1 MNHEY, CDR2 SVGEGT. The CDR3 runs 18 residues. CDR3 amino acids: CASSSYTGTVNSGNTIYF. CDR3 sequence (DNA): TGTGCCAGCAGTTCCTATACCGGGACCGTAAACTCTGGAAACACCATATATTTT.

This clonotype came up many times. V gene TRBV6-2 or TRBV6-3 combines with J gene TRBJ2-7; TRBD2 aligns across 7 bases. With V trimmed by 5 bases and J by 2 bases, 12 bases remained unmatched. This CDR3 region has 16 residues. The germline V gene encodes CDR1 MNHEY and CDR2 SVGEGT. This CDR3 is CASSNQRGTTTYEQYF. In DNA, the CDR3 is TGTGCCAGCAGTAACCAACGAGGGACTACGACCTACGAGCAGTACTTC.

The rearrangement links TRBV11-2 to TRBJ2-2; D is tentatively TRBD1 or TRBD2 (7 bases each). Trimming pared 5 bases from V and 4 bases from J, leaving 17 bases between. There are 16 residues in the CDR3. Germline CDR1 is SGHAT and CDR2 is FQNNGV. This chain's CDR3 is CASSPWEGAITGELFF. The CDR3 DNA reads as TGTGCCAGCAGCCCCTGGGAGGGGGCGATCACCGGGGAGCTGTTTTTT.

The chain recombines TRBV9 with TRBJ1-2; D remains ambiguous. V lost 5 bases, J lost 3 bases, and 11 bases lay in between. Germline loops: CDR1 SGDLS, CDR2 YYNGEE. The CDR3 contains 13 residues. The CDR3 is CASRRVPDYGYTF. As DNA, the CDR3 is TGTGCCAGCAGGAGGGTTCCTGACTATGGCTACACCTTC.

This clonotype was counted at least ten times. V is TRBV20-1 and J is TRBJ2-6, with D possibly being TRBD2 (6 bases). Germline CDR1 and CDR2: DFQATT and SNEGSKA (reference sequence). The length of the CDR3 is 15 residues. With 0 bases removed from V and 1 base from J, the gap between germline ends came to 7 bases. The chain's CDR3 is CSARDGGSGANVLTF. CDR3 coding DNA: TGCAGTGCTAGAGATGGAGGGTCTGGGGCCAACGTCCTGACTTTC.

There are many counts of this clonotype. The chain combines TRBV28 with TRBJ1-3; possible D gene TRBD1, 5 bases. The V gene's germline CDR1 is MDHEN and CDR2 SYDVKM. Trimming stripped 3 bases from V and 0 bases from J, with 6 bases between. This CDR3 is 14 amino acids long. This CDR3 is CASSLDNSGNTIYF. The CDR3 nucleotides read TGTGCCAGCAGTTTGGACAACTCTGGAAACACCATATATTTT.

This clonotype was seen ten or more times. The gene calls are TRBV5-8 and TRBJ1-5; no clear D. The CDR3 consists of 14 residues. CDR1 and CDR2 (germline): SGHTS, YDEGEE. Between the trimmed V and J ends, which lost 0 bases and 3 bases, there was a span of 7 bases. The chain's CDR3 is CASSLVVLNQPQHF. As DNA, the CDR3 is TGTGCCAGCAGCTTGGTGGTTCTCAATCAGCCCCAGCATTTT.

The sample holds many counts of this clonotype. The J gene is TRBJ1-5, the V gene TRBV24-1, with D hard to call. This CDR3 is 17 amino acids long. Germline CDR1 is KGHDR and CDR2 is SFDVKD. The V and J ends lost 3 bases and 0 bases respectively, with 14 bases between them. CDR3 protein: CATSDPGEPYSNQPQHF. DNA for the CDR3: TGTGCCACCAGTGATCCCGGGGAGCCTTATAGCAATCAGCCCCAGCATTTT.

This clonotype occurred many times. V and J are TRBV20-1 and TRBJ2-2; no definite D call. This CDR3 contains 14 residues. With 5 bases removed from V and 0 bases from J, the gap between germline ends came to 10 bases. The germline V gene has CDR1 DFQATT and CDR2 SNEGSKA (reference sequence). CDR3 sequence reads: CSASRFANTGELFF. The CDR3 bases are TGCAGTGCTTCGCGGTTCGCGAACACCGGGGAGCTGTTTTTT.

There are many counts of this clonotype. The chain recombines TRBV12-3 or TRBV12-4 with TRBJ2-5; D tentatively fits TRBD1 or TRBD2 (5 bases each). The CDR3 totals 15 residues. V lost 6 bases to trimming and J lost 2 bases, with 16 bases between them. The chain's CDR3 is CASRKWGTSQETQYF. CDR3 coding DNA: TGTGCCAGCAGAAAATGGGGGACGTCACAAGAGACCCAGTACTTC.

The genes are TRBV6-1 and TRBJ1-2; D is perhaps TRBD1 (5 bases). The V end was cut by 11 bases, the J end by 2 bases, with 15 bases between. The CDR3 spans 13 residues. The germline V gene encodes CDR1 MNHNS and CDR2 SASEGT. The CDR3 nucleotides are TGTGCCGCAGGGCCGGGAGGGAACTATGGCTACACCTTC. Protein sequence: CAAGPGGNYGYTF.

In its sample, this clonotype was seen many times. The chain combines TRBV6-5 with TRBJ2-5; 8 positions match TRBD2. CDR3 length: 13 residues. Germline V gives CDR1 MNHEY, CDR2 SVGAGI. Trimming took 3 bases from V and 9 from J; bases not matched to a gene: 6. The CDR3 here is CASSYYRGGPQYF. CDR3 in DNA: TGTGCCAGCAGTTATTACCGGGGGGGGCCCCAGTACTTC.

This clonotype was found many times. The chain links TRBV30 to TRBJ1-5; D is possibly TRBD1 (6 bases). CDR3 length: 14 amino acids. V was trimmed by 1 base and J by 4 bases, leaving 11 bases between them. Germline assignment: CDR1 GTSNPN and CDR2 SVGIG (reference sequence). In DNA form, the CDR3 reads TGTGCCTGGAGTGAGGGGGACTTTAATCAGCCCCAGCATTTT. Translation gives CAWSEGDFNQPQHF. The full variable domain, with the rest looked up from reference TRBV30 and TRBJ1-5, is SQTIHQWPATLVQPVGSPLSLECTVEGTSNPNLYWYRQAAGRGLQLLFYSVGIGQISSEVPQNLSASRPQDRQFILSSKKLLLSDSGFYLCAWSEGDFNQPQHFGDGTRLSIL.

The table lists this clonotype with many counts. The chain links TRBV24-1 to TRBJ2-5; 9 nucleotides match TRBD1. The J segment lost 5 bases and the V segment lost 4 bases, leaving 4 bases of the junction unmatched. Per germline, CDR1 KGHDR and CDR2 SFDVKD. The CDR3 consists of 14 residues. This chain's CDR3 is CATSDSDRGETQYF. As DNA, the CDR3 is TGTGCCACCAGTGACTCCGACAGGGGGGAGACCCAGTACTTC.

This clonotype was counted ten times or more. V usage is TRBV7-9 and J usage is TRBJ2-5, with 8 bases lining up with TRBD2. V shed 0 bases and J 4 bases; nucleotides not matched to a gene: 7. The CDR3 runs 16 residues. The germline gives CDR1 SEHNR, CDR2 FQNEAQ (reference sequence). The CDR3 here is CASSLATGGPRETQYF. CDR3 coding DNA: TGTGCCAGCAGCTTAGCGACGGGAGGGCCGCGAGAGACCCAGTACTTC.

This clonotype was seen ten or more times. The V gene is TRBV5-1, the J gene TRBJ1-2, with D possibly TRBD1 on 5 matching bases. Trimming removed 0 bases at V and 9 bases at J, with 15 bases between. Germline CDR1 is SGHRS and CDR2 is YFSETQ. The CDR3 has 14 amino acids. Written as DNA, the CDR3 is TGCGCCAGCAGCTTGGCGGCCGGGGACGGAAGCTACACCTTC. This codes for CASSLAAGDGSYTF.

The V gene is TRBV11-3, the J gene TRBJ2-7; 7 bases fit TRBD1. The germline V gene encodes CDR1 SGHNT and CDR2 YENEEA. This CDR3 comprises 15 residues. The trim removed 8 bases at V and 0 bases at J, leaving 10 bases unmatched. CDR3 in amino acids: CASASTGQRSYEQYF. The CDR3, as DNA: TGTGCCAGCGCATCAACGGGACAGCGCTCCTACGAGCAGTACTTC.

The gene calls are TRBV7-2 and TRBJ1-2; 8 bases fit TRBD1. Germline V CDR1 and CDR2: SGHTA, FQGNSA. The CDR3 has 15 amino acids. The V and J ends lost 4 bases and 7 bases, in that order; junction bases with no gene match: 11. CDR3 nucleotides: TGTGCCAGCAGCTCGACAGGGGCAGGGTGGGCTGGCTACACCTTC. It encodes CASSSTGAGWAGYTF.

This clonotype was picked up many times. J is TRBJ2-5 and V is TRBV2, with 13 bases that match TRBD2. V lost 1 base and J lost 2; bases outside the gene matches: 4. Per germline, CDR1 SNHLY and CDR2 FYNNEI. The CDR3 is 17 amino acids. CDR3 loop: CASSEGTSGRLQETQYF. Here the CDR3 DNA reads TGTGCCAGCAGTGAAGGGACTAGCGGGAGATTGCAAGAGACCCAGTACTTC.

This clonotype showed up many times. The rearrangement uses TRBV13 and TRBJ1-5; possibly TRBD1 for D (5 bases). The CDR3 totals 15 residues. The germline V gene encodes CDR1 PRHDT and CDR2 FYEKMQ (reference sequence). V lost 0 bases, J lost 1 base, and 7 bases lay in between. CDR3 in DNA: TGTGCCAGCAGCTTAGGAAGGGGAAGCAATCAGCCCCAGCATTTT. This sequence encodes CASSLGRGSNQPQHF.

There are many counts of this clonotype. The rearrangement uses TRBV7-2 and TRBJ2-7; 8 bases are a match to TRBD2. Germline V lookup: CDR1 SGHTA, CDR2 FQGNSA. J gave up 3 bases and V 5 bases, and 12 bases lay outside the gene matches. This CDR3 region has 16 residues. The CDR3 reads CASSLAGGQAVYEQYF. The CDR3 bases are TGTGCCAGCAGCCTGGCGGGGGGACAAGCGGTCTACGAGCAGTACTTC.

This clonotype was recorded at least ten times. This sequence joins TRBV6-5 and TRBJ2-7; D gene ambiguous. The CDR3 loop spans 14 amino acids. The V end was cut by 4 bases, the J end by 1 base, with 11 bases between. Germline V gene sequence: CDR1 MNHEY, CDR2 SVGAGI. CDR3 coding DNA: TGTGCCAGCAGTTCCACCTTACATTCCTACGAGCAGTACTTC. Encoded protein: CASSSTLHSYEQYF.

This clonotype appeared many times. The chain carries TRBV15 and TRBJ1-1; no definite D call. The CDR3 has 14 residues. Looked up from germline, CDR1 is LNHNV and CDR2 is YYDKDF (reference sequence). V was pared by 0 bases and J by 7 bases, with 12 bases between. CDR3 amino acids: CATSRDLTPDEAFF. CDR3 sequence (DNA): TGTGCCACCAGCAGAGATCTTACGCCAGATGAAGCTTTCTTT.

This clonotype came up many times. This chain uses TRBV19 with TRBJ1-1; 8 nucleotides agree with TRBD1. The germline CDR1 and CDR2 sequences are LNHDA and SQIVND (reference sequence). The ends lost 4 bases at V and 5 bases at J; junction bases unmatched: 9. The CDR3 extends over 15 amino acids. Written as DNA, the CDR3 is TGTGCCAGTAGTACTAAAGGGACAGGAGGAACTGAAGCTTTCTTT. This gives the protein CASSTKGTGGTEAFF.

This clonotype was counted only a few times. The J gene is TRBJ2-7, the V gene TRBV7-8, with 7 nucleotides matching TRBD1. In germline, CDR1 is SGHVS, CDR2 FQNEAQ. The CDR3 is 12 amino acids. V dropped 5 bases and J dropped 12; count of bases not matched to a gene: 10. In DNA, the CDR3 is TGTGCCAGCAGCCCTCGAACGGGACAGCCGTACTTC. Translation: CASSPRTGQPYF.

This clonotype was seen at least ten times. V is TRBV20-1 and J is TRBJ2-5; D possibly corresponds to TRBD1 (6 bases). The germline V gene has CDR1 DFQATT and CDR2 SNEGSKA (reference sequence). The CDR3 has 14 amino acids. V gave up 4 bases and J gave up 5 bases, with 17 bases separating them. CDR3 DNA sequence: TGCAGTGCTACAGGGCAGGGGTTGGTCGAGACCCAGTACTTC. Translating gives CSATGQGLVETQYF.

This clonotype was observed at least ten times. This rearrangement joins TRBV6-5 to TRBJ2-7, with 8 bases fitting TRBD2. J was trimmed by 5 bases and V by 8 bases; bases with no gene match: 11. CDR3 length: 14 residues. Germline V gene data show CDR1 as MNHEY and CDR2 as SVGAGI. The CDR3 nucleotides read TGTGCCAGCTCCCCAGCGGGAGCAGGGAACGAGCAGTACTTC. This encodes CASSPAGAGNEQYF.